The rows below give T cell receptor beta chains drawn from one sample of a study of T-cell reconstitution after alpha-beta-depleted transplantation in children. TCRdb fed the PCR reads into MiXCR, producing one record per CDR3 protein. The repertoire holds some 590,000 distinct CDR3 sequences, with more than 9% as singletons. The source was PBMCs from the stem cell graft donor, collected from the stem cell graft. The receptor set was obtained from a human donor who donated a stem cell graft to a child with acute myeloid leukemia. The CDR3 runs from the conserved cysteine through the conserved F or W. A D gene is named only where the DNA matches it firmly. For some rows the clone size is stated as once, few or many, or as a class when expanded; others skip it.

v_call: TRBV6-5
clone_size: .
j_call: TRBJ2-5
d_call: .
cdr3_aa: CASSYEVAGGTQYF
cdr3_nt: TGTGCCAGCAGTTACGAAGTTGCGGGTGGGACCCAGTACTTC

v_call: TRBV12-3/TRBV12-4
clone_size: many
j_call: TRBJ2-7
d_call: TRBD2
cdr3_aa: CASSSSGRALEQYF
cdr3_nt: TGTGCCAGCAGTTCTAGCGGGAGGGCCCTCGAGCAGTACTTC

v_call: TRBV4-3
clone_size: .
j_call: TRBJ2-1
d_call: TRBD2
cdr3_aa: CASSQASGSSSYNEQFF
cdr3_nt: TGCGCCAGCAGCCAGGCTAGCGGTTCGAGCTCCTACAATGAGCAGTTCTTC

v_call: TRBV29-1
clone_size: .
j_call: TRBJ1-5
d_call: TRBD1
cdr3_aa: CSVSDRGRDQPQHF
cdr3_nt: TGCAGCGTTTCGGACAGGGGACGAGATCAGCCCCAGCATTTT

v_call: TRBV14
clone_size: once
j_call: TRBJ1-1
d_call: .
cdr3_aa: CASSQKGLGGGTEAFF
cdr3_nt: TGTGCCAGCAGCCAGAAAGGGCTGGGAGGAGGAACTGAAGCTTTCTTT

v_call: TRBV5-5
clone_size: .
j_call: TRBJ2-7
d_call: .
cdr3_aa: CASSLQGLRREQYF
cdr3_nt: TGTGCCAGCAGCCTTCAGGGTCTAAGGCGCGAGCAGTACTTC

v_call: TRBV15
clone_size: .
j_call: TRBJ2-2
d_call: .
cdr3_aa: CATSREQGTGELFF
cdr3_nt: TGTGCCACCAGCAGAGAACAGGGAACCGGGGAGCTGTTTTTT

v_call: TRBV25-1
clone_size: many
j_call: TRBJ1-2
d_call: .
cdr3_aa: CASSERGVDYGYTF
cdr3_nt: TGTGCCAGCAGTGAACGGGGGGTCGACTATGGCTACACCTTC

v_call: TRBV19
clone_size: many
j_call: TRBJ2-1
d_call: .
cdr3_aa: CASTLRNEQFF
cdr3_nt: TGTGCCAGCACTCTCCGCAATGAGCAGTTCTTC

v_call: TRBV20-1
clone_size: many
j_call: TRBJ2-1
d_call: .
cdr3_aa: CSASKSASSYNEQFF
cdr3_nt: TGCAGTGCTAGTAAGAGCGCGAGCTCCTACAATGAGCAGTTCTTC

v_call: TRBV29-1
clone_size: many
j_call: TRBJ2-7
d_call: .
cdr3_aa: CSVRAGSHEQYF
cdr3_nt: TGCAGCGTCCGTGCGGGGTCCCACGAGCAGTACTTC

v_call: TRBV20-1
clone_size: many
j_call: TRBJ2-3
d_call: .
cdr3_aa: CSASAGTHSTDTQYF
cdr3_nt: TGCAGTGCTAGCGCCGGGACACATAGCACAGATACGCAGTATTTT

v_call: TRBV29-1
clone_size: many
j_call: TRBJ2-5
d_call: TRBD2
cdr3_aa: CSVEDWIAGGPQGGEETQYF
cdr3_nt: TGCAGCGTTGAAGATTGGATAGCGGGAGGCCCGCAAGGGGGAGAAGAGACCCAGTACTTC

v_call: TRBV12-3/TRBV12-4
clone_size: few
j_call: TRBJ2-1
d_call: .
cdr3_aa: CASRRWADSYNEQFF
cdr3_nt: TGTGCCAGCAGGCGTTGGGCTGATTCATACAATGAGCAGTTCTTC

v_call: TRBV12-3/TRBV12-4
clone_size: many
j_call: TRBJ1-6
d_call: .
cdr3_aa: CASRPGNSPLHF
cdr3_nt: TGTGCCAGTAGACCAGGGAATTCACCCCTCCACTTT

v_call: TRBV7-8
clone_size: few
j_call: TRBJ2-1
d_call: TRBD1
cdr3_aa: CASSPRTGKYNEQFF
cdr3_nt: TGTGCCAGCAGCCCCCGGACAGGGAAGTACAATGAGCAGTTCTTC

v_call: TRBV9
clone_size: many
j_call: TRBJ2-1
d_call: TRBD2
cdr3_aa: CASSAGGLAVYNEQFF
cdr3_nt: TGTGCCAGCAGCGCCGGGGGACTAGCAGTTTACAATGAGCAGTTCTTC

v_call: TRBV7-9
clone_size: few
j_call: TRBJ2-5
d_call: .
cdr3_aa: CASSLGAGKEETQYF
cdr3_nt: TGTGCCAGCAGCTTGGGGGCAGGCAAAGAAGAGACCCAGTACTTC

v_call: TRBV20-1
clone_size: few
j_call: TRBJ1-2
d_call: .
cdr3_aa: CSARDPVPSGYTF
cdr3_nt: TGCAGTGCTAGAGACCCGGTTCCGAGTGGCTACACCTTC

v_call: TRBV7-3
clone_size: .
j_call: TRBJ2-1
d_call: .
cdr3_aa: CASSPSPGLGSSYNEQFF
cdr3_nt: TGTGCCAGCAGCCCTTCCCCCGGACTTGGGAGCTCCTACAATGAGCAGTTCTTC

v_call: TRBV10-2
clone_size: .
j_call: TRBJ1-2
d_call: .
cdr3_aa: CASSVLGSANYGYTF
cdr3_nt: TGCGCCAGCAGTGTCCTTGGGTCCGCTAACTATGGCTACACCTTC

v_call: TRBV5-5
clone_size: .
j_call: TRBJ2-5
d_call: .
cdr3_aa: CASSTHGGGGTETQYF
cdr3_nt: TGTGCCAGCAGCACCCACGGTGGGGGCGGAACGGAGACCCAGTACTTC

v_call: TRBV20-1
clone_size: few
j_call: TRBJ2-5
d_call: TRBD2
cdr3_aa: CSATATSGFQETQYF
cdr3_nt: TGCAGTGCTACCGCGACTAGCGGCTTCCAAGAGACCCAGTACTTC

v_call: TRBV28
clone_size: .
j_call: TRBJ2-6
d_call: .
cdr3_aa: CASTPNGSGANVLTF
cdr3_nt: TGTGCCAGCACCCCTAACGGGAGTGGGGCCAACGTCCTGACTTTC

v_call: TRBV9
clone_size: few
j_call: TRBJ2-3
d_call: .
cdr3_aa: CASSVASTVYTDTQYF
cdr3_nt: TGTGCCAGCAGCGTAGCTTCGACTGTATACACAGATACGCAGTATTTT

v_call: TRBV20-1
clone_size: many
j_call: TRBJ2-1
d_call: .
cdr3_aa: CSAGRAGGTYNEQFF
cdr3_nt: TGCAGTGCTGGCCGAGCGGGCGGAACCTACAATGAGCAGTTCTTC

v_call: TRBV25-1
clone_size: many
j_call: TRBJ2-3
d_call: .
cdr3_aa: CASSDGRTEGTDTQYF
cdr3_nt: TGTGCCAGCAGTGACGGACGGACAGAGGGCACAGATACGCAGTATTTT

v_call: TRBV25-1
clone_size: few
j_call: TRBJ2-1
d_call: TRBD2
cdr3_aa: CASNGGSGTTNNEQFF
cdr3_nt: TGTGCCAGCAATGGGGGGTCCGGGACTACCAACAATGAGCAGTTCTTC

v_call: TRBV2
clone_size: few
j_call: TRBJ1-5
d_call: .
cdr3_aa: CASSPRLNQPQHF
cdr3_nt: TGTGCCAGCAGTCCCAGGTTGAATCAGCCCCAGCATTTT

v_call: TRBV5-1
clone_size: few
j_call: TRBJ2-7
d_call: .
cdr3_aa: CASSLDSTWYEQYF
cdr3_nt: TGCGCCAGCAGCTTGGACTCCACCTGGTACGAGCAGTACTTC

v_call: TRBV7-9
clone_size: many
j_call: TRBJ2-1
d_call: .
cdr3_aa: CASSQGTQRHEQFF
cdr3_nt: TGTGCCAGCAGCCAAGGGACTCAGAGACATGAGCAGTTCTTC

v_call: TRBV7-6
clone_size: .
j_call: TRBJ2-3
d_call: TRBD2
cdr3_aa: CASSRPSGGTDTQYF
cdr3_nt: TGTGCCAGCAGCCGGCCTAGCGGGGGCACAGATACGCAGTATTTT